These 11 T cell receptor beta chains originate from one sample sequenced in a study of breast tumors, draining lymph nodes, adjacent tissues. TCRdb reprocessed the multiplex PCR reads via MiXCR and lists one record per CDR3 protein. The sample yields about 20,000 distinct CDR3 sequences, roughly 44% seen once. Sequences were obtained from breast tumor tissue. The source is a female donor with breast cancer. Some clones in this sample may be carry-over from other donors' samples.

In its sample, this clonotype was seen a few times. The chain employs TRBV4-1 and TRBJ1-1; TRBD1 might be the D (6 bases). V was cut by 3 bases and J by 1 base, with 12 bases left in between. Germline V CDR1 and CDR2: MGHRA, YSYEKL. The CDR3 runs 15 residues. This CDR3 reads CASSQPSRGNTEAFF. In nucleotides, the CDR3 is TGCGCCAGCAGCCAGCCCAGCAGGGGGAACACTGAAGCTTTCTTT.

This clonotype was recorded at least ten times. This sequence joins TRBV20-1 and TRBJ2-1, with 7 positions matching TRBD2. Germline V gives CDR1 DFQATT, CDR2 SNEGSKA (reference sequence). V shed 6 bases and J 0 bases; nucleotides not matched to a gene: 11. The CDR3 spans 16 residues. The CDR3 DNA reads as TGCAGTGCGAGCCCTGCAGGCGGGAGCTCCTACAATGAGCAGTTCTTC. Its protein is CSASPAGGSSYNEQFF.

The rearrangement joins TRBV10-3 to TRBJ1-6; D is undetermined. Germline V gives CDR1 ENHRY, CDR2 SYGVKD. The CDR3 is made up of 14 amino acids. Trimming shortened V by 0 bases and J by 7 bases, and 7 bases separated the two germline ends. CDR3: CAISESSGNSPLHF. The CDR3 DNA follows: TGTGCCATCAGTGAGTCGTCAGGAAATTCACCCCTCCACTTT.

By share of the sample, this clonotype is medium-sized. The chain combines TRBV5-5 with TRBJ2-7; D possibly corresponds to TRBD1 (6 bases). This CDR3 region has 13 residues. V was cut by 0 bases and J by 6 bases, with 10 bases left in between. CDR1 SGHKS and CDR2 YYEKEE come from the germline V gene (reference sequence). This chain's CDR3 is CASSLDFRGEQYF. In DNA, the CDR3 is TGTGCCAGCAGCTTGGATTTCAGGGGCGAGCAGTACTTC.

Sample share makes this clonotype medium-sized. V usage is TRBV5-8 and J usage is TRBJ2-1; the D gene is possibly TRBD1 (5 bases). The germline gives CDR1 SGHTS, CDR2 YDEGEE. The V and J ends lost 2 bases and 10 bases respectively, with 10 bases between them. This CDR3 is built from 12 residues. CDR3 protein: CASSFPRQEQFF. CDR3 in DNA: TGTGCCAGCAGCTTCCCGAGACAGGAGCAGTTCTTC.

This clonotype is medium-sized in the sample. The chain links TRBV6-5 to TRBJ2-3, with unresolved D. CDR1 and CDR2 (germline): MNHEY, SVGAGI. V lost 0 bases, J lost 12 bases, and 4 bases lay in between. The CDR3 consists of 10 residues. Here the CDR3 DNA reads TGTGCCAGCAGTTACTCCCCCCAGTATTTT. Translation gives CASSYSPQYF.

The V and J genes are TRBV19 and TRBJ1-1; TRBD1 aligns across 8 bases. The ends lost 4 bases at V and 4 bases at J; junction bases unmatched: 8. Germline-derived CDR1 and CDR2 are LNHDA and SQIVND (reference sequence). The CDR3 loop spans 15 amino acids. The CDR3 here is CASSTHAQGGTEAFF. Here the CDR3 DNA reads TGTGCCAGTAGTACGCACGCACAGGGGGGCACTGAAGCTTTCTTT.

The rearrangement uses TRBV12-3 or TRBV12-4 and TRBJ2-1, with D perhaps matching TRBD1 or TRBD2 (6 bases each). V was cut by 6 bases and J by 12 bases, with 27 bases left in between. The CDR3 length is 16 residues. CDR3: CASRVLLGGNTDTQFF. The CDR3 nucleotides are TGTGCCAGCAGAGTCCTTCTAGGGGGGAACACAGATACGCAGTTCTTC.

The chain combines TRBV11-2 with TRBJ2-2; D is uncertain. The germline V gene encodes CDR1 SGHAT and CDR2 FQNNGV. This CDR3 is 15 amino acids long. V lost 3 bases, J lost 6 bases, and 14 bases lay in between. CDR3 in amino acids: CASSFRGSFPGELFF. As DNA, the CDR3 is TGTGCCAGCAGCTTTCGAGGTTCGTTTCCCGGGGAGCTGTTTTTT.

This clonotype ranks as medium-sized. The V gene is TRBV5-1, the J gene TRBJ2-6; 7 bases match TRBD1. The germline CDR1 and CDR2 sequences are SGHRS and YFSETQ. The CDR3 loop spans 19 amino acids. J gave up 1 base and V 0 bases, and 10 bases lay outside the gene matches. CDR3 protein: CASSLGPGTAKSGANVLTF. CDR3 bases: TGCGCCAGCAGCTTGGGTCCCGGGACAGCTAAGTCTGGGGCCAACGTCCTGACTTTC.

This sequence joins TRBV6-5 and TRBJ1-4; D is unclear. CDR1 and CDR2 from the germline V gene are MNHEY and SVGAGI. With 6 bases removed from V and 0 bases from J, the gap between germline ends came to 8 bases. The CDR3 runs to 14 residues. The CDR3 reads CASRPTATNEKLFF. The DNA of the CDR3 is TGTGCCAGCAGACCAACAGCAACTAATGAAAAACTGTTTTTT.